The TCR beta chain under discussion was sequenced for a study of cytomegalovirus exposure and HLA in healthy donors. The study's findings and limits: For most TCR beta V segments, an earlier analysis put the productive rate at about 90% or about 30% of the time.

The study ran its PCR with 60 Vbeta and 13 Jbeta primers. Generated by immunoSEQ multiplex PCR, the TCRdb table keeps only in-frame clones and is missing some. Of about 99,000 clones listed, over 65% are singletons. About this clone: The antigen is undetermined.

The sequencing input was PBMCs. The sequence derives from a man aged 40-49 years in good health and CMV-seronegative.

CDR3 DNA sequence: TGTGCCACCCAAGTCGACTATTTGAGCAATGAGCAGTTCTTC. It yields the protein CATQVDYLSNEQFF. The V and J genes are TRBV2 and TRBJ2-1, with a tentative D call TRBD2 (5 bases). The CDR3 consists of 14 residues. Germline CDR1 SNHLY, CDR2 FYNNEI. V shed 10 bases and J shed 6 bases, with 19 bases lying between them.